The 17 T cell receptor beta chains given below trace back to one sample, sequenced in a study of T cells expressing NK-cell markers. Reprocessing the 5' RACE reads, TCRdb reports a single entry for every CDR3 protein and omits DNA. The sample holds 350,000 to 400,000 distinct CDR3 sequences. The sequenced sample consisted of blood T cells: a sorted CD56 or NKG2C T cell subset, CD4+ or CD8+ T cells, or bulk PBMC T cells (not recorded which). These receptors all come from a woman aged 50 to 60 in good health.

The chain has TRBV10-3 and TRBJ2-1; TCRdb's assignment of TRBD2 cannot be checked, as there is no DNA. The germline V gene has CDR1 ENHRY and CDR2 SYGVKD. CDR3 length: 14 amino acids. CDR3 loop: CATGTSEIGNEQFF.

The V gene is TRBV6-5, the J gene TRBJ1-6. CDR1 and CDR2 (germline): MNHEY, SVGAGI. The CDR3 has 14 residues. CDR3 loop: CASSYSDGSDTLHF.

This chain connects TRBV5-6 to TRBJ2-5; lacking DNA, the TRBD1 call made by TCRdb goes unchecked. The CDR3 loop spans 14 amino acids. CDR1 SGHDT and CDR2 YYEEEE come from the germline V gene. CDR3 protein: CASSSSNRGETQYF.

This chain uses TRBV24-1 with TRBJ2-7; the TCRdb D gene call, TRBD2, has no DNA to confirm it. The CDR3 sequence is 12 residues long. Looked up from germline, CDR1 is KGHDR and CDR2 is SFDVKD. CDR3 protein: CATSDQNSSGYF.

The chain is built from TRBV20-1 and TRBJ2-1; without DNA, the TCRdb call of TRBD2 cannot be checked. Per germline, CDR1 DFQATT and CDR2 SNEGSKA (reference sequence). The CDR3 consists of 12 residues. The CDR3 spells CVTSGVGYEQFF.

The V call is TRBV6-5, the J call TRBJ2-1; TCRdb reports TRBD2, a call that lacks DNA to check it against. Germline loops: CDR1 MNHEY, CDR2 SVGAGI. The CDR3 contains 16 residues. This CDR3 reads CASSPTTSGRSNEQFF.

The CDR3 protein is CAIKKTGLTDTQYF. The chain has TRBV10-3 and TRBJ2-3; absent DNA, TCRdb's TRBD1 call cannot be checked. CDR1 and CDR2 from the germline V gene are ENHRY and SYGVKD. The CDR3 runs 14 residues.

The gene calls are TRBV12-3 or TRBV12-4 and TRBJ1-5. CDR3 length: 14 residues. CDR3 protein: CASSVHSSNQPQHF.

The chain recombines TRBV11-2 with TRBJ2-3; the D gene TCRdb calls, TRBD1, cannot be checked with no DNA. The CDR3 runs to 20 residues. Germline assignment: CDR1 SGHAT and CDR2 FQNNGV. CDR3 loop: CASSFPRSGQGKTSTDTQYF.

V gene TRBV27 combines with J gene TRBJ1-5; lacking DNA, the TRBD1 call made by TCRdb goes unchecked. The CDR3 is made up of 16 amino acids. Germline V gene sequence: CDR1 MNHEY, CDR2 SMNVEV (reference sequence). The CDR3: CASSLSGQTSNQPQHF.

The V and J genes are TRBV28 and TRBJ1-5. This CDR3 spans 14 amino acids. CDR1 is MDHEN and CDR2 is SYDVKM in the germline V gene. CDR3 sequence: CASRGPAVNQPQHF.

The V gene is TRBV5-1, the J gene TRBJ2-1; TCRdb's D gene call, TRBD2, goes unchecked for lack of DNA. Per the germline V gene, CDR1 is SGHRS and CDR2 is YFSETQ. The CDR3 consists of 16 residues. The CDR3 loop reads CASSFTGTEVLHEQFF. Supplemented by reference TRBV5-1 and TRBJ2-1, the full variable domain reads KAGVTQTPRYLIKTRGQQVTLSCSPISGHRSVSWYQQTPGQGLQFLFEYFSETQRNKGNFPGRFSGRQFSNSRSEMNVSTLELGDSALYLCASSFTGTEVLHEQFFGPGTRLTVL.

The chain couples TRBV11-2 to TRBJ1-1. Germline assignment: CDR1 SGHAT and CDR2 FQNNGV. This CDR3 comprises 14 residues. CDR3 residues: CASTTPGEGLEAFF. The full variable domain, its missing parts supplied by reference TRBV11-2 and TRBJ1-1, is EAGVAQSPRYKIIEKRQSVAFWCNPISGHATLYWYQQILGQGPKLLIQFQNNGVVDDSQLPKDRFSAERLKGVDSTLKIQPAKLEDSAVYLCASTTPGEGLEAFFGQGTRLTVV.

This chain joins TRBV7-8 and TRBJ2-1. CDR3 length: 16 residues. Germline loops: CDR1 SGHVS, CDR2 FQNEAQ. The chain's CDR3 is CASSLWAESSYNEQFF.

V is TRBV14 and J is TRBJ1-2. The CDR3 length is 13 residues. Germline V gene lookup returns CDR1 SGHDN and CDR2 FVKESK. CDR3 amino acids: CASSKGWNYGYTF.

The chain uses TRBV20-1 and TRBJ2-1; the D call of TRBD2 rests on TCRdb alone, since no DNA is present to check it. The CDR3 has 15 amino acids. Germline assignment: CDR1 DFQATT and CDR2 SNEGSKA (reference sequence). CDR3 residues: CSASNLREGLFEQFF.

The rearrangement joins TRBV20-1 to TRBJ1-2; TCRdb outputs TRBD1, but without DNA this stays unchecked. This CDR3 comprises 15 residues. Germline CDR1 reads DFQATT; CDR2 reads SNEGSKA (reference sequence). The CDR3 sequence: CSATRQGRQAGGYTF.